This entry describes one T cell receptor (beta chain). Its antigen remains unknown. The CDR3 runs 16 residues. The germline V gene encodes CDR1 DFQATT and CDR2 SNEGSKA (reference sequence). V lost 2 bases and J lost 4; bases outside the gene matches: 11. This entry comes from a study of blood T cells in healthy people across ages. Findings and limits, study-wide: Changes seen in expanded clonotypes were possibly confounded by donor CMV status left unknown.

A J-beta primer mix and a sample-barcoded 5' primer were used in a second PCR of roughly 6 to 11 cycles. TCRdb reprocessed the 5' RACE reads via MiXCR and lists one record per CDR3 protein. The table records roughly 2 million distinct CDR3 sequences, less than 50% of them present only once. The sequence was obtained from a woman in her forties in good health. The chain employs TRBV20-1 and TRBJ2-5; 9 bases map to TRBD1. Source material: blood. Here the CDR3 reads CSARPTNRGRTETQYF. As DNA, the CDR3 is TGCAGTGCTAGACCTACTAACAGGGGGCGGACAGAGACCCAGTACTTC.